The rows below give T cell receptor beta chains drawn from one sample of a study of memory CD4+ T cells and cytomegalovirus serostatus. Assay: immunoSEQ multiplex PCR; the TCRdb copy retains only in-frame clones and omits some. The sample includes about 58,000 clones, 82% of them seen just once. Sequenced material: memory CD4+ T cells from blood. These receptors all come from an adult in good health and CMV-seronegative. Some clones in this sample may be carry-over from other donors' samples. CDR3s leave out the opening cysteine and the closing phenylalanine or tryptophan. Fields, in order: V gene, J gene, CDR3 length, CDR3 protein.

V: TRBV7-3; J: TRBJ2-1; length: 14; CDR3: ASSLGGTSSYNEQF
V: TRBV29-1; J: TRBJ2-3; length: 10; CDR3: RAGGNTDTQY
V: TRBV25-1; J: TRBJ2-1; length: 14; CDR3: ASSEYRLAGGNEQF
V: TRBV7-2; J: TRBJ2-4; length: 13; CDR3: ASSLGLAGGNIQY
V: TRBV2; J: TRBJ2-1; length: 11; CDR3: ASSEQTYNEQF
V: TRBV28; J: TRBJ1-5; length: 14; CDR3: ASSWTSGTGLQPQH
V: TRBV7-2; J: TRBJ1-2; length: 11; CDR3: ASSLTGEGSYT
V: TRBV9; J: TRBJ2-3; length: 15; CDR3: ASSTTSGLTSADTQY
V: TRBV27; J: TRBJ2-7; length: 17; CDR3: ASSPGVPGLAGNYYEQY
V: TRBV20-1; J: TRBJ1-1; length: 8; CDR3: SASDTEAF
V: TRBV18; J: TRBJ2-6; length: 14; CDR3: ASSPNSHSGANVLT
V: TRBV2; J: TRBJ2-1; length: 11; CDR3: ASSENSYNEQF
V: TRBV28; J: TRBJ2-5; length: 14; CDR3: ASSWASASGKETQY
V: TRBV7-8; J: TRBJ1-1; length: 11; CDR3: ASSWGGRPEAF
V: TRBV27; J: TRBJ1-2; length: 14; CDR3: ASSSSDRGYVYGYT
V: TRBV7-9; J: TRBJ2-1; length: 10; CDR3: ASSQGRGGQF
V: TRBV30; J: TRBJ2-7; length: 11; CDR3: AFTGTGEHEQY
V: TRBV7-2; J: TRBJ2-4; length: 9; CDR3: ASSFKNIQY
V: TRBV7-9; J: TRBJ1-2; length: 11; CDR3: ASSLGQGHGYT
V: TRBV6-1; J: TRBJ2-2; length: 13; CDR3: ASSEGGAGTGELF
V: TRBV27; J: TRBJ2-3; length: 10; CDR3: ASSYSLDTQY
V: TRBV19; J: TRBJ1-5; length: 11; CDR3: ASSRGEEWPQH
V: TRBV27; J: TRBJ2-7; length: 13; CDR3: ASRRPRDRTYEQY
V: TRBV11-2; J: TRBJ2-4; length: 13; CDR3: ASSRDRGVENIQY
V: TRBV2; J: TRBJ2-7; length: 14; CDR3: ASSDPRQGLSSEQY
V: TRBV4-3; J: TRBJ2-1; length: 12; CDR3: ASSQATADGEQF
V: TRBV7-9; J: TRBJ2-7; length: 12; CDR3: ASSPSGRSDEQY
V: TRBV28; J: TRBJ1-5; length: 9; CDR3: ASSNNQPQH
V: TRBV29-1; J: TRBJ1-1; length: 11; CDR3: SVPLGRRGEAF
V: TRBV27; J: TRBJ1-3; length: 12; CDR3: ASTSWSSGNTIY
V: TRBV28; J: TRBJ2-5; length: 14; CDR3: ASSFIGGRGQETQY
V: TRBV6-5; J: TRBJ2-6; length: 13; CDR3: ASSKGGSGANVLT
V: TRBV27; J: TRBJ2-3; length: 16; CDR3: ASSSPRLAGLSTDTQY
V: TRBV6-1; J: TRBJ1-6; length: 12; CDR3: ASTSSPGNSPLH
V: TRBV5-1; J: TRBJ1-2; length: 12; CDR3: ASSLDRGLNGYT
V: TRBV4-1; J: TRBJ1-5; length: 13; CDR3: ASSQGTSSNQPQH
V: TRBV19; J: TRBJ2-7; length: 14; CDR3: ASSSGTGTASYEQY